Listed here are 10 T cell receptor beta chains from one sample, sequenced in a study of CD8+ T cells in alopecia areata. As for treatment: oral pan-JAK inhibitor, 5-10 mg twice daily. Sequencing used cDNA as its template, made by extracting RNA and reverse transcribing it. Sequenced by immunoSEQ multiplex PCR; TCRdb stores in-frame clones only, minus some. The sample includes about 210,000 clones, less than 65% of them seen just once. Sequenced material: CD4+ T cells sorted from blood, taken at week 4, from a patient treated with tofacitinib. These receptors all stem from a human donor with alopecia areata.

V gene TRBV7-2 combines with J gene TRBJ2-2; D call uncertain. The CDR3 runs 14 residues. Between the trimmed V and J ends, which lost 0 bases and 5 bases, there was a span of 7 bases. The V gene's germline CDR1 is SGHTA and CDR2 FQGNSA. The CDR3 loop reads CASSLARRTGELFF. The DNA for the CDR3 is TGTGCCAGCAGCTTAGCGCGAAGGACCGGGGAGCTGTTTTTT. The variable domain in full, with the rest retrieved from reference TRBV7-2 and TRBJ2-2, is GAGVSQSPSNKVTEKGKDVELRCDPISGHTALYWYRQSLGQGLEFLIYFQGNSAPDKSGLPSDRFSAERTGGSVSTLTIQRTQQEDSAVYLCASSLARRTGELFFGEGSRLTVL.

The rearrangement links TRBV7-6 to TRBJ2-5; TRBD1 is a possible D gene (6 bases). Germline CDR1 reads SGHVS; CDR2 reads FNYEAQ. This CDR3 is built from 15 residues. V was pared by 2 bases and J by 1 base, with 11 bases between. CDR3 in amino acids: CASSLRTDTQETQYF. As DNA, the CDR3 is TGTGCCAGCAGCTTACGGACAGACACCCAAGAGACCCAGTACTTC.

The rearrangement joins TRBV30 to TRBJ1-5; D not certain. V dropped 0 bases and J dropped 6 bases, with 12 bases sitting between them. CDR1 is GTSNPN and CDR2 is SVGIG in the germline V gene (reference sequence). The CDR3 contains 14 residues. This chain's CDR3 is CAWSVSGNRQPQHF. CDR3 sequence (DNA): TGTGCCTGGAGTGTAAGTGGAAATCGTCAGCCCCAGCATTTT. Complete variable domain (other parts from reference TRBV30 and TRBJ1-5): SQTIHQWPATLVQPVGSPLSLECTVEGTSNPNLYWYRQAAGRGLQLLFYSVGIGQISSEVPQNLSASRPQDRQFILSSKKLLLSDSGFYLCAWSVSGNRQPQHFGDGTRLSIL.

V usage is TRBV18 and J usage is TRBJ2-3; no clear D gene. This CDR3 spans 13 amino acids. The V end was cut by 0 bases, the J end by 1 base, with 2 bases between. Germline CDR1 and CDR2: KGHSH and LQKENI. In nucleotides, the CDR3 is TGTGCCAGCTCACCACCGGGCACAGATACGCAGTATTTT. This codes for CASSPPGTDTQYF.

The chain couples TRBV7-2 to TRBJ2-2; 7 positions agree with TRBD2. The CDR3 is made up of 18 amino acids. V trimming: 5 bases; J trimming: 0 bases; junction bases outside the gene matches: 12. Looked up from germline, CDR1 is SGHTA and CDR2 is FQGNSA. The CDR3 bases are TGTGCCAGCAGCATCGAGCGGCTAGCGGCCGCGAACACCGGGGAGCTGTTTTTT. Translated: CASSIERLAAANTGELFF.

This chain connects TRBV29-1 to TRBJ2-5; D perhaps matches TRBD1 (6 bases). Germline V gene sequence: CDR1 SQVTM, CDR2 ANQGSEA. The CDR3 spans 14 residues. Trimming cost V 7 bases and J 1 base, with 16 bases left between them. The CDR3 DNA is TGCAGCGCAATACGACAGGCGCTCCAAGAGACCCAGTACTTC. Protein product: CSAIRQALQETQYF.

The V and J genes are TRBV2 and TRBJ2-5; 9 bases are shared with TRBD1. Trimming at V came to 6 bases and at J to 3 bases, leaving 8 bases not matched to a gene. This CDR3 is built from 15 residues. Germline loops: CDR1 SNHLY, CDR2 FYNNEI. The CDR3 region has the DNA TGTGCCAGCAGCCAAATTGGGACAGGGAAAGAGACCCAGTACTTC. This gives the protein CASSQIGTGKETQYF.

The V gene is TRBV4-3, the J gene TRBJ2-1; TRBD1 aligns across 9 bases. Germline V gene sequence: CDR1 LGHNA, CDR2 YSLEER. With V trimmed by 10 bases and J by 6 bases, 7 bases remained unmatched. The CDR3 consists of 13 residues. The CDR3 nucleotides are TGCGCCAACCTAGACAGGGGGGGCAATGAGCAGTTCTTC. Translation: CANLDRGGNEQFF.

The V gene is TRBV7-2, the J gene TRBJ2-7; 7 bases line up with TRBD1. V dropped 3 bases and J dropped 3; count of bases not matched to a gene: 2. CDR1 and CDR2 (germline): SGHTA, FQGNSA. The CDR3 length is 13 residues. CDR3 in DNA: TGTGCCAGCAGCTTTTACAGGGGCTACGAGCAGTACTTC. This translates into CASSFYRGYEQYF.

In nucleotides, the CDR3 is TGTGCCAGCAGTGAACCAAGCGGGGGGCACTACGAGCAGTACTTC. Translating gives CASSEPSGGHYEQYF. The chain uses TRBV2 and TRBJ2-7; TRBD2 matches at 9 bases. The CDR3 is made up of 15 amino acids. The germline V gene has CDR1 SNHLY and CDR2 FYNNEI. V lost 2 bases to trimming and J lost 3 bases; unmatched junction nucleotides: 5. Based on the CDR3 plus reference TRBV2 and TRBJ2-7, the full variable domain is EPEVTQTPSHQVTQMGQEVILRCVPISNHLYFYWYRQILGQKVEFLVSFYNNEISEKSEIFDDQFSVERPDGSNFTLKIRSTKLEDSAMYFCASSEPSGGHYEQYFGPGTRLTVT.